Reported below is one TCR beta chain. Its antigen is not known. The CDR3 covers 12 residues. From germline, CDR1 is MDHEN and CDR2 SYDVKM. V dropped 8 bases and J dropped 3 bases, with 8 bases sitting between them. The Oncomine TCR Beta short-read assay was what sequenced the DNA obtained from cultured CD4+ T cells. TCRdb re-analysed the PCR reads in MiXCR, keeping a single row per CDR3 protein. This table has about 30,000 distinct CDR3 sequences, less than 80% appearing once. These data come from a study of vaccination and CD4 T cells after COVID-19. In the study overall: Samples taken post-COVID came a median 101 days after diagnosis, ranging from 35 to 161. Findings and limits, study-wide: The median count of SARS-CoV-2-reactive clonotypes rose from about 22 to 38, not significantly.

Treatment reported: approximately 10-day PBMC culture with coronavirus spike peptide pools or control peptides (ViraFEST assay). This sequence joins TRBV28 and TRBJ1-5; no reliable D call. The material sequenced was CD4+ T cells from blood, cultured in vitro, taken after SARS-CoV-2 vaccination. This TCR derives from a human donor who received a COVID-19 vaccine. Written as DNA, the CDR3 is TGTGCCAGCCGACTTTCCAATCAGCCCCAGCATTTT. Its protein is CASRLSNQPQHF.